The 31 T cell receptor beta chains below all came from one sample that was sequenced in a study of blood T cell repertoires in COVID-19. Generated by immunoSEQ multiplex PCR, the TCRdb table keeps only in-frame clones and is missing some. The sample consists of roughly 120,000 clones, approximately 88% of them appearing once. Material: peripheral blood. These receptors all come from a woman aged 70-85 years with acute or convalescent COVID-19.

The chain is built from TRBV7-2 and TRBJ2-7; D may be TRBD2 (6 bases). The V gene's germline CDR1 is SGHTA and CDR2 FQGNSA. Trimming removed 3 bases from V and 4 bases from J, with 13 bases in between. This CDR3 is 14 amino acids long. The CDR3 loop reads CASSFWGVSYEQYF. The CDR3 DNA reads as TGTGCCAGCAGCTTCTGGGGGGTTTCTTACGAGCAGTACTTC.

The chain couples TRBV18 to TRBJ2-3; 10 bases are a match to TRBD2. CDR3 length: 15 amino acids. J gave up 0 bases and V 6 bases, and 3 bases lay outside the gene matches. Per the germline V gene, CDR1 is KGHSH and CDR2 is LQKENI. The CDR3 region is CASSLTSGSTDTQYF. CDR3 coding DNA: TGTGCCAGCTCCCTGACTAGCGGGAGCACAGATACGCAGTATTTT.

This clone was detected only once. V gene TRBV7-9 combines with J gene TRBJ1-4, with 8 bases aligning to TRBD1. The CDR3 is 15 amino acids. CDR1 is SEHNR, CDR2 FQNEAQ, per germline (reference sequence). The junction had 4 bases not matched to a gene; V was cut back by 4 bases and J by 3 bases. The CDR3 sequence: CASSSLQGANEKLFF. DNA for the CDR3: TGTGCCAGCAGCTCCCTACAGGGGGCTAATGAAAAACTGTTTTTT.

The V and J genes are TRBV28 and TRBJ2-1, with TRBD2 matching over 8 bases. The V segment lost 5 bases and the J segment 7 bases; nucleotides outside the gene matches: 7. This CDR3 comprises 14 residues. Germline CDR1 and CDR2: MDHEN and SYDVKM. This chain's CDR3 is CASSPAGEYNEQFF. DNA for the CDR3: TGTGCCAGCAGTCCAGCGGGAGAGTATAATGAGCAGTTCTTC. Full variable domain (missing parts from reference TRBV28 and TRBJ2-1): DVKVTQSSRYLVKRTGEKVFLECVQDMDHENMFWYRQDPGLGLRLIYFSYDVKMKEKGDIPEGYSVSREKKERFSLILESASTNQTSMYLCASSPAGEYNEQFFGPGTRLTVL.

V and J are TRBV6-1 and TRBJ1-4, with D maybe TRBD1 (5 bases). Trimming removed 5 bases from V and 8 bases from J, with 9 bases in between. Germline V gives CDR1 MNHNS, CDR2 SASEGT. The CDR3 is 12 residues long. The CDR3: CASSFGGEKLFF. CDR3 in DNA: TGTGCCAGCAGTTTTGGGGGGGAAAAACTGTTTTTT.

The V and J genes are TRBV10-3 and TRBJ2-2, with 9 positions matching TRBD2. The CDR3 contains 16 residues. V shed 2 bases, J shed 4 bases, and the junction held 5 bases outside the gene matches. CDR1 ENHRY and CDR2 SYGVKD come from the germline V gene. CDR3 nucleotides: TGTGCCATCAGTGAGACAGCGGGAGGTTCCACCGGGGAGCTGTTTTTT. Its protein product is CAISETAGGSTGELFF.

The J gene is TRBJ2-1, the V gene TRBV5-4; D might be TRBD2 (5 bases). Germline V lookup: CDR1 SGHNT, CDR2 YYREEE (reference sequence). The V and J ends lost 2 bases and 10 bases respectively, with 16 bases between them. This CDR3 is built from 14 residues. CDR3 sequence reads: CASSFRAAPYEQFF. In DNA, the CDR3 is TGTGCCAGCAGCTTCAGAGCGGCCCCTTACGAGCAGTTCTTC.

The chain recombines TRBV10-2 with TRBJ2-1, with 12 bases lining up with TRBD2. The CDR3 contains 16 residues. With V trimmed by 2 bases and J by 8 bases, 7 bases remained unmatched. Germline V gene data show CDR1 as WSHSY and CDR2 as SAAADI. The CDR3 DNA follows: TGCGCCAGCAGTGAGGCTCTAGCGGGGGGGCGGGATGAGCAGTTCTTC. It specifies CASSEALAGGRDEQFF.

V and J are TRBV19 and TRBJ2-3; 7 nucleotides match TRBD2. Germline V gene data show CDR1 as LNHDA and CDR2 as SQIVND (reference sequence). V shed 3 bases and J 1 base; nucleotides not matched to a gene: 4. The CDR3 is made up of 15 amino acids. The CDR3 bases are TGTGCCAGTAGTATGACTAGCAGGGGCACAGATACGCAGTATTTT. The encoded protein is CASSMTSRGTDTQYF. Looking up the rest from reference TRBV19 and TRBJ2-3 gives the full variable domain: DGGITQSPKYLFRKEGQNVTLSCEQNLNHDAMYWYRQDPGQGLRLIYYSQIVNDFQKGDIAEGYSVSREKKESFPLTVTSAQKNPTAFYLCASSMTSRGTDTQYFGPGTRLTVL.

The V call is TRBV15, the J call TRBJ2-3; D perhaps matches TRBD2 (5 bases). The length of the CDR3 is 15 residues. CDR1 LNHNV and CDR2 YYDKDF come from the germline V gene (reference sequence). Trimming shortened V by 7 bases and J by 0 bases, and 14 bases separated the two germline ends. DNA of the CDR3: TGTGCCACCACACTAGGCGGACCAAGCACAGATACGCAGTATTTT. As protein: CATTLGGPSTDTQYF.

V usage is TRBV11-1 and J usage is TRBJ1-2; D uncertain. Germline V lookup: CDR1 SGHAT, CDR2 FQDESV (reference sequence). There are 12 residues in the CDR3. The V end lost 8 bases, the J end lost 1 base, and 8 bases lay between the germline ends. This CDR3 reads CASSGSNYGYTF. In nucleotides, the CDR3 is TGTGCCAGCTCTGGCAGTAACTATGGCTACACCTTC. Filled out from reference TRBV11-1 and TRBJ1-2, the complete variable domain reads EAEVAQSPRYKITEKSQAVAFWCDPISGHATLYWYRQILGQGPELLVQFQDESVVDDSQLPKDRFSAERLKGVDSTLKIQPAELGDSAMYLCASSGSNYGYTFGSGTRLTVV.

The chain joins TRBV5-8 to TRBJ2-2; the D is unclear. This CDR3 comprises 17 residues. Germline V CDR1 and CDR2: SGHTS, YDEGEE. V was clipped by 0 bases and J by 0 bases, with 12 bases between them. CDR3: CASSLDLRVSNTGELFF. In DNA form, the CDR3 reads TGTGCCAGCAGCTTGGATCTACGGGTCTCGAACACCGGGGAGCTGTTTTTT.

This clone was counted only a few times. The CDR3 bases are TGTGCCAGTCGATTTAGCCATGGAAACACCATATATTTT. Translated: CASRFSHGNTIYF. The chain recombines TRBV19 with TRBJ1-3; D is unclear. The V gene's germline CDR1 is LNHDA and CDR2 SQIVND (reference sequence). The CDR3 consists of 13 residues. Trimming shortened V by 8 bases and J by 3 bases, and 11 bases separated the two germline ends.

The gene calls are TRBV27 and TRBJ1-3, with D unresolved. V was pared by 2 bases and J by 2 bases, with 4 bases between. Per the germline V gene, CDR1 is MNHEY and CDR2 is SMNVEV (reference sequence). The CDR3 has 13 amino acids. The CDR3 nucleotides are TGTGCCAGCAGTTTAGCGCCTGGAAACACCATATATTTT. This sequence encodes CASSLAPGNTIYF.

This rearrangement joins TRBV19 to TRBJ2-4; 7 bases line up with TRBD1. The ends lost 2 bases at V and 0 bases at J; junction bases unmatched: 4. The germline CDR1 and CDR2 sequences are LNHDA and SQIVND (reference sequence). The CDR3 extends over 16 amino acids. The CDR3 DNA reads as TGTGCCAGTAGTATACGACAGGGTCTAGCCAAAAACATTCAGTACTTC. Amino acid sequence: CASSIRQGLAKNIQYF.

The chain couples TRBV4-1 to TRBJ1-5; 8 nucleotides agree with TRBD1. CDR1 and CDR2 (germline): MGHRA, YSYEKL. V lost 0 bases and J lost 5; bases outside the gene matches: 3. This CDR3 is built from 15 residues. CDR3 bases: TGCGCCAGCAGCCAAGAAACAGGGGGATATCAGCCCCAGCATTTT. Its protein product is CASSQETGGYQPQHF.

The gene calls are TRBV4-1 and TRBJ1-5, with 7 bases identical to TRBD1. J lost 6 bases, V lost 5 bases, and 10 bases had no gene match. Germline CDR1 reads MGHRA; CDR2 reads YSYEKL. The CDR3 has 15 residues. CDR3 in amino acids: CASSSGTALGQPQHF. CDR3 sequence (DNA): TGCGCCAGCAGCTCCGGGACAGCGTTAGGTCAGCCCCAGCATTTT.

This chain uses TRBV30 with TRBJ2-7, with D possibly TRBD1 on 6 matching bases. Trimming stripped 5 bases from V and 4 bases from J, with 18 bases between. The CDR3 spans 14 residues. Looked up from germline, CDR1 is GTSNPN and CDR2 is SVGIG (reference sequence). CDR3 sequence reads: CAWANRVTPYEQYF. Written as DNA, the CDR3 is TGTGCCTGGGCTAACAGGGTTACACCTTACGAGCAGTACTTC.

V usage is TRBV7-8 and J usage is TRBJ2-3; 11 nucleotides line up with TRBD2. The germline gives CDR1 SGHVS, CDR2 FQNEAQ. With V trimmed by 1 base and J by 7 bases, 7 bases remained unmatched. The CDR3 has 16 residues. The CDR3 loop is CASSLGTSGGHYTQYF. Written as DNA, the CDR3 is TGTGCCAGCAGCTTAGGTACTAGCGGGGGACATTATACGCAGTATTTT.

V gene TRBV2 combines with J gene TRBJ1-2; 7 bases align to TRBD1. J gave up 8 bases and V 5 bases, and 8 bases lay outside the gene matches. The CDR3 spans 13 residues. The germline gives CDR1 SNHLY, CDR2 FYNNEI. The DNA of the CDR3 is TGTGCCAGCAGTAGAGACAGGGATGAGGGCTACACCTTC. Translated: CASSRDRDEGYTF.

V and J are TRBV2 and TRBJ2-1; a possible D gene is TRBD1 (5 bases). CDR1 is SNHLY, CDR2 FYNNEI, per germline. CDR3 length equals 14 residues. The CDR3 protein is CGDADNGPRREQFF. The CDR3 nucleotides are TGTGGAGATGCGGACAACGGGCCTCGGCGTGAGCAGTTCTTC.

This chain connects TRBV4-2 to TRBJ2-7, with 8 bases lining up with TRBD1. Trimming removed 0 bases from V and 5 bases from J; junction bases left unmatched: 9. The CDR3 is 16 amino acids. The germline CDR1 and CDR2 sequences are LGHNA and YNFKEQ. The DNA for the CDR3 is TGTGCCAGCAGCCAAGATGTGGGGACAGGATGGAACGAGCAGTACTTC. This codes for CASSQDVGTGWNEQYF.

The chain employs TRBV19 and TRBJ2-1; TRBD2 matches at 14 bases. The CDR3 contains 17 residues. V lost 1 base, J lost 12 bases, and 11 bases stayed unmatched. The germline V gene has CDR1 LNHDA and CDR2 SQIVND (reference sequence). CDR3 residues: CASSIGTSGGRELMQFF. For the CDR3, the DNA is TGTGCCAGTAGTATAGGGACTAGCGGGGGGCGTGAACTAATGCAGTTCTTC.

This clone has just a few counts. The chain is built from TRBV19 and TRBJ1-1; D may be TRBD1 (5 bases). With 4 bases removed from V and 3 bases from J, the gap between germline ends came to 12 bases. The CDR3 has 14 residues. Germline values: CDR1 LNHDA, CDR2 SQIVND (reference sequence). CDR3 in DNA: TGTGCCAGTAGTAACCACAGGAGGGACACTGAAGCTTTCTTT. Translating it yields CASSNHRRDTEAFF.

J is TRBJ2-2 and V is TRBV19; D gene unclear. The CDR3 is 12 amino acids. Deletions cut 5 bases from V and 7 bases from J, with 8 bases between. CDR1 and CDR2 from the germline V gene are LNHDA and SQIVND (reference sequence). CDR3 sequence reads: CASSRASGELFF. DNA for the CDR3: TGTGCCAGTAGTCGTGCTAGCGGGGAGCTGTTTTTT.

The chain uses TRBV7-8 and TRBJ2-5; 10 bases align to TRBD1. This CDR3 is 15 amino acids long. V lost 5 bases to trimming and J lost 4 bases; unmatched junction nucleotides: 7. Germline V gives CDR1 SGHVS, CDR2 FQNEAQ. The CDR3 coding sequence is TGTGCCAGCAGCGGCAGGACAGGGGGGGCAGAGACCCAGTACTTC. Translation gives CASSGRTGGAETQYF. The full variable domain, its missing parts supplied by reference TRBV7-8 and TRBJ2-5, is GAGVSQSPRYKVAKRGQDVALRCDPISGHVSLFWYQQALGQGPEFLTYFQNEAQLDKSGLPSDRFFAERPEGSVSTLKIQRTQQEDSAVYLCASSGRTGGAETQYFGPGTRLLVL.

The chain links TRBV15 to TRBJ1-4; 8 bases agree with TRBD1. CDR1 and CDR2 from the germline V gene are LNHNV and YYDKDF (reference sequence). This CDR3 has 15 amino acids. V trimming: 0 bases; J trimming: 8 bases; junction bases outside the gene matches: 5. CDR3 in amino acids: CATSRDDRGGEKLFF. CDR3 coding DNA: TGTGCCACCAGCAGAGATGACAGGGGAGGGGAAAAACTGTTTTTT.

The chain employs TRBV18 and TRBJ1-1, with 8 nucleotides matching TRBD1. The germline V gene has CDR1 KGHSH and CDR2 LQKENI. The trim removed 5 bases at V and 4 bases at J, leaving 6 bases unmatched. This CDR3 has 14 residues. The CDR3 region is CASSADREGTEAFF. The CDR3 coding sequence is TGTGCCAGCTCAGCGGACAGGGAAGGCACTGAAGCTTTCTTT.

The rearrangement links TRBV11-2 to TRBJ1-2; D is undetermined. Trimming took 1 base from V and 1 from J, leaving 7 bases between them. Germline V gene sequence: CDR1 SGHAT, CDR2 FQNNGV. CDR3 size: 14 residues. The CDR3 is CASSLAHSNYGYTF. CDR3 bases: TGTGCCAGCAGCTTAGCCCACAGTAACTATGGCTACACCTTC.

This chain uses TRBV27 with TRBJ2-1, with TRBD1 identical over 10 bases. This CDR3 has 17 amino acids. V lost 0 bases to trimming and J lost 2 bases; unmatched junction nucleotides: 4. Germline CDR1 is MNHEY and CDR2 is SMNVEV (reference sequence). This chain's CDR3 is CASSLSGGTGAYNEQFF. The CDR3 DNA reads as TGTGCCAGCAGTTTATCGGGGGGGACAGGGGCCTACAATGAGCAGTTCTTC.

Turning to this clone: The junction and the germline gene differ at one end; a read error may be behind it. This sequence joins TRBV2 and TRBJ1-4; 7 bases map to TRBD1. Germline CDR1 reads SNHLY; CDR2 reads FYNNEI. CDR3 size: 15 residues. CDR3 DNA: TGTGCCAGCAGTGAAAAGGAACAGGGGCCATGGGTTCCCTCATTT. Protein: CASSEKEQGPWVPSF.